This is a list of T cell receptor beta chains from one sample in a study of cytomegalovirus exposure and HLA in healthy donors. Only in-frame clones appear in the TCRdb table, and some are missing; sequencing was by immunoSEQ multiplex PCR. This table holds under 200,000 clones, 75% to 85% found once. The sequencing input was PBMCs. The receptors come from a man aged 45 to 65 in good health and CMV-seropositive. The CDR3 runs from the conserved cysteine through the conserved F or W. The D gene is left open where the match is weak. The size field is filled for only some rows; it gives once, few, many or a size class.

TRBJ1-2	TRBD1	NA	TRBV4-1	CASSQDSGGINYGYTF
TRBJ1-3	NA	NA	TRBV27	CASSEGTRNTIYF
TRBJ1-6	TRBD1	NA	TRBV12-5	CASGFGDRLNSPLHF
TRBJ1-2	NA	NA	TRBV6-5	CASSEGGGRYGYTF
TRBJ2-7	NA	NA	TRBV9	CASSVAGSDYEQYF
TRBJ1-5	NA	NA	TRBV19	CASSPSGGGNQPQHF
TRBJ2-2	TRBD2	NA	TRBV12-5	CASAPPMTSGRAADTGELFF
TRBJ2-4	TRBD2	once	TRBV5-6	CASSLVAGAKNIQYF
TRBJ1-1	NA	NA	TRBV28	CASSLLGGTEAFF
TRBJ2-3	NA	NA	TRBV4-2	CASSQDLGTTSTDTQYF
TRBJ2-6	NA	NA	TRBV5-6	CASSLLESSLSGANVLTF
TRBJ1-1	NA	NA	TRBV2	CASSEDNVLNTEAFF
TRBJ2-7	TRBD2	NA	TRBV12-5	CASGPGLVYEQYF
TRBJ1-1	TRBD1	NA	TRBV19	CASSDYTGVNTEAFF
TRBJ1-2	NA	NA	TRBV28	CASSLTGRVRGYTF
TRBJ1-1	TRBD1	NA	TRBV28	CASSLGGTGGKAFF
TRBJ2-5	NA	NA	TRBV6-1	CASSVSARGTQYF
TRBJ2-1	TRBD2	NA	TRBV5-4	CASSLRGGGTYNEQFF
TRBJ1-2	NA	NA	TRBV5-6	CASSFMPQGLYGYTF
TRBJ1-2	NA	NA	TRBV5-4	CASSLAGTYGYTF
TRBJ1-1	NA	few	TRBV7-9	CASSLGSTEAFF
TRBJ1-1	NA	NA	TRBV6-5	CASSRQRNTEAFF
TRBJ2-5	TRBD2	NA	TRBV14	CASSWGLAGVKTQYF
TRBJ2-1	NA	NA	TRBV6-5	CASSYSLYNEQFF
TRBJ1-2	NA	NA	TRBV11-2	CASSPQRGSQLSSRYTF
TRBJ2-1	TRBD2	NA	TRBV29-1	CSVQRGGLNEQFF
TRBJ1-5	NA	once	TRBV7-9	CASSLAGEGNQPQHF
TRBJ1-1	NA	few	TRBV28	CASFPLGGTEAFF
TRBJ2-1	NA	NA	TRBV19	CASSTGLTYNEQFF
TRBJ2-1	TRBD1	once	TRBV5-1	CASSSDRGDNEQFF
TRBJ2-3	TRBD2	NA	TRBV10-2	CASSERGLAGTDTQYF
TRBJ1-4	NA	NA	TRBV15	CATSRGRGNNEKLFF
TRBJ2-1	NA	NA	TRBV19	CASSMSANGYNEQFF
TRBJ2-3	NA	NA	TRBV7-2	CASSTPGLATDTQYF
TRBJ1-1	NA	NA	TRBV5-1	CASSLEHQNTEAFF
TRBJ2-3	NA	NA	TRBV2	CASSGPWLGATDTQYF
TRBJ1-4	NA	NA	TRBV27	CASSLRGLGNEKLFF
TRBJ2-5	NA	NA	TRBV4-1	CASSQDRVPADGETQYF
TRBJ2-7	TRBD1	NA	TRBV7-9	CASSPTGAYEQYF
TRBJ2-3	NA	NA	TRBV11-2	CASSDELADTQYF
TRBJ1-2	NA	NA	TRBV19	CASSPHTNYGYTF
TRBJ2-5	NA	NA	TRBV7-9	CASSSGQYQETQYF
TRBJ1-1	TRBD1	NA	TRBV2	CASSAGQISAEAFF
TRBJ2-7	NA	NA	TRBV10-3	CAIGEVQPYEQYF
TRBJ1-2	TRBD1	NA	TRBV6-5	CASRLGQGNYGYTF